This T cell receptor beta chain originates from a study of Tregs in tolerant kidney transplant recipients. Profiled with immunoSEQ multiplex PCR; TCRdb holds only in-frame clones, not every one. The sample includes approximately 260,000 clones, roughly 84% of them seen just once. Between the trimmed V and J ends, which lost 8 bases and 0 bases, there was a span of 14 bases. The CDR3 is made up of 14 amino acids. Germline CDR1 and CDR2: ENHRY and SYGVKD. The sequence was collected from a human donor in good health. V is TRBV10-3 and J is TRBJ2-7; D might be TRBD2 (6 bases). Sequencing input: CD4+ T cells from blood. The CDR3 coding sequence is TGTGCCATCGCAAGTAGCGGAGACTCCTACGAGCAGTACTTC. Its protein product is CAIASSGDSYEQYF.